A single sample gave rise to the 10 T cell receptor beta chains below, sequenced in a study of blood T cell repertoires in COVID-19 (dated by TCRdb to the early 2020s). Libraries were made using the immunoSEQ multiplex PCR assay. Entries here come from immuneACCESS through TCRdb and include only in-frame sequences with V and J called. Some clones fail to appear in such tables; in the studies checked, an unresolved V gene covers under half of the shortfall, and the cause of the remainder is unknown. The sample table shows 110,000 to 150,000 clones, and more than 70% are seen once. Roughly a tenth of the sample is in the top ten clones. Sequencing used peripheral blood. These receptors were obtained from a man between 45 and 60 years old with active or convalescent COVID-19.

The chain carries TRBV11-2 and TRBJ2-1; 8 nucleotides match TRBD1. This CDR3 comprises 17 residues. Trimming removed 1 base from V and 2 bases from J; junction bases left unmatched: 7. Germline V gene data show CDR1 as SGHAT and CDR2 as FQNNGV. In DNA, the CDR3 is TGTGCCAGCAGCTTAGGCCAGGGGGCGAATACCTACAATGAGCAGTTCTTC. This encodes CASSLGQGANTYNEQFF.

V gene TRBV27 combines with J gene TRBJ1-2, with D unresolved. The germline gives CDR1 MNHEY, CDR2 SMNVEV (reference sequence). The CDR3 extends over 15 amino acids. Trimming took off 5 bases at V and 0 bases at J, with 13 bases between the two ends. CDR3 sequence: CASSPTLLANYGYTF. Here the CDR3 DNA reads TGTGCCAGCAGTCCAACATTGCTCGCTAACTATGGCTACACCTTC.

The chain carries TRBV7-2 and TRBJ1-5; maybe TRBD1 (5 bases). Germline V gene data show CDR1 as SGHTA and CDR2 as FQGNSA. The CDR3 is made up of 15 amino acids. Trimming took 1 base from V and 4 from J, leaving 11 bases between them. The CDR3 DNA reads TGTGCCAGCAGCTTAGGATACGGGGGAAATCAGCCCCAGCATTTT. It codes for CASSLGYGGNQPQHF.

The V call is TRBV11-2, the J call TRBJ2-7; 8 bases agree with TRBD2. Germline V gene data show CDR1 as SGHAT and CDR2 as FQNNGV. CDR3 size: 14 residues. V shed 2 bases and J 2 bases; nucleotides not matched to a gene: 2. CDR3 bases: TGTGCCAGCAGCTTAACTAGCGGAACCTACGAGCAGTACTTC. It is translated as CASSLTSGTYEQYF.

The V call is TRBV20-1, the J call TRBJ1-2; the match to TRBD1 covers 7 bases. From germline, CDR1 is DFQATT and CDR2 SNEGSKA (reference sequence). V shed 6 bases, J shed 8 bases, and the junction held 6 bases outside the gene matches. This CDR3 is 11 amino acids long. The CDR3 here is CSARGVSGYTF. In nucleotides, the CDR3 is TGCAGTGCCAGGGGGGTCTCGGGCTACACCTTC.

This sequence joins TRBV24-1 and TRBJ2-1; possibly TRBD1 for D (6 bases). The CDR3 length is 16 residues. Trimming removed 0 bases at V and 5 bases at J, with 13 bases between. Looked up from germline, CDR1 is KGHDR and CDR2 is SFDVKD. The CDR3 loop is CATSDLGRWTDNEQFF. The CDR3 DNA reads as TGTGCCACCAGTGATTTGGGGCGATGGACAGACAATGAGCAGTTCTTC.

The rearrangement uses TRBV3-1 (or the pseudogene TRBV3-2) and TRBJ2-7; 9 positions match TRBD2. V trimming: 4 bases; J trimming: 4 bases; junction bases outside the gene matches: 11. The CDR3 is 16 residues long. Germline loops: CDR1 LGHDT, CDR2 YNNKEL (reference sequence). The CDR3 nucleotides read TGTGCCAGCAGCCTCACCGTAGCGGGAGCGGGGTACGAGCAGTACTTC. Protein product: CASSLTVAGAGYEQYF.

This sequence joins TRBV27 and TRBJ2-3; 7 bases fit TRBD1. This CDR3 region has 14 residues. Germline V gives CDR1 MNHEY, CDR2 SMNVEV (reference sequence). Trimming at V came to 3 bases and at J to 11 bases, leaving 11 bases not matched to a gene. The CDR3 loop reads CASSFRRDSRGQYF. The CDR3 coding sequence is TGTGCCAGCAGTTTTCGACGGGACAGCCGGGGGCAGTATTTT.

The chain carries TRBV11-3 and TRBJ1-2; 7 bases match TRBD1. CDR3 length equals 14 residues. Germline CDR1 SGHNT, CDR2 YENEEA. Trimming cost V 0 bases and J 7 bases; bases outside gene matches: 5. CDR3 in DNA: TGTGCCAGCAGCTTAGATAAAGGGGGCCGTGGCTACACCTTC. As protein: CASSLDKGGRGYTF.

The chain recombines TRBV3-1 (or the pseudogene TRBV3-2) with TRBJ1-4; tentative D call: TRBD1 (5 bases). Germline V CDR1 and CDR2: LGHDT, YNNKEL (reference sequence). CDR3 size: 15 residues. Trimming stripped 1 base from V and 7 bases from J, with 13 bases between. The CDR3 loop is CASSQGGSKTEKLFF. DNA for the CDR3: TGTGCCAGCAGCCAAGGGGGCTCAAAGACTGAAAAACTGTTTTTT.